This T cell receptor (beta chain) derives from a study of OX40 agonist ivuxolimab in advanced cancers. Regarding the study as a whole: Patients with a partial response at 0.1-3.0 mg/kg had among the lowest clonal expansion. Antigen specificity of clonally expanded peripheral T cells was not established.

Only a few counts were recorded for this clone. The antigen remains undetermined. Some clones are missing from TCRdb's copy, which holds only in-frame ones; the method was immunoSEQ multiplex PCR. The sample records 79,000 or so clones, 85% being singletons. Germline V gene data show CDR1 as SGHRS and CDR2 as YFSETQ. The CDR3 has 15 amino acids. The ends lost 0 bases at V and 6 bases at J; junction bases unmatched: 6. This chain uses TRBV5-1 with TRBJ2-3; 8 nucleotides match TRBD2. The starting material was CD4+ or CD8+ T cells sorted from blood, obtained in a trial of the OX40 agonist ivuxolimab. The clonotype comes from an adult with an advanced solid tumor such as melanoma, head and neck, liver or kidney cancer. CDR3 amino acids: CASSLVGGGSDTQYF. The DNA for the CDR3 is TGCGCCAGCAGCTTGGTTGGCGGGGGGTCGGATACGCAGTATTTT. Full variable domain (missing parts from reference TRBV5-1 and TRBJ2-3): KAGVTQTPRYLIKTRGQQVTLSCSPISGHRSVSWYQQTPGQGLQFLFEYFSETQRNKGNFPGRFSGRQFSNSRSEMNVSTLELGDSALYLCASSLVGGGSDTQYFGPGTRLTVL.